The clone carrying this T cell receptor (beta chain) has a handful of counts. The antigen is unknown. The data belong to a study of beta chain features in type 1 diabetes. The study, taken as a whole, reports: In every one of the four CD4+ subsets, TCRB CDR3s were moderately but significantly shorter in Type 1 diabetes patients. Compared with healthy donors, patients appeared to share more similar naive, central memory and regulatory TCRB repertoires.

The whole isolated RNA underwent reverse transcription, so sequencing captured expressed TCRB transcripts. Sequencing was performed with immunoSEQ multiplex PCR; in TCRdb, only in-frame clones are kept and a portion is missing. Seen here are 150,000 to 200,000 clones, roughly 60% observed once, and the top ten hold about 0.1%. Sequenced material: naive CD4+ T cells from blood. This sequence was found in a man aged 25-45 years with type 1 diabetes.

CDR3 DNA: TGCGCCAGCAGCTTCCAGGAGAGCTCCTACAATGAGCAGTTCTTC. As protein: CASSFQESSYNEQFF. The gene calls are TRBV4-1 and TRBJ2-1; D not certain. V was trimmed by 5 bases and J by 0 bases, leaving 11 bases between them. This CDR3 contains 15 residues. Germline V gene sequence: CDR1 MGHRA, CDR2 YSYEKL.